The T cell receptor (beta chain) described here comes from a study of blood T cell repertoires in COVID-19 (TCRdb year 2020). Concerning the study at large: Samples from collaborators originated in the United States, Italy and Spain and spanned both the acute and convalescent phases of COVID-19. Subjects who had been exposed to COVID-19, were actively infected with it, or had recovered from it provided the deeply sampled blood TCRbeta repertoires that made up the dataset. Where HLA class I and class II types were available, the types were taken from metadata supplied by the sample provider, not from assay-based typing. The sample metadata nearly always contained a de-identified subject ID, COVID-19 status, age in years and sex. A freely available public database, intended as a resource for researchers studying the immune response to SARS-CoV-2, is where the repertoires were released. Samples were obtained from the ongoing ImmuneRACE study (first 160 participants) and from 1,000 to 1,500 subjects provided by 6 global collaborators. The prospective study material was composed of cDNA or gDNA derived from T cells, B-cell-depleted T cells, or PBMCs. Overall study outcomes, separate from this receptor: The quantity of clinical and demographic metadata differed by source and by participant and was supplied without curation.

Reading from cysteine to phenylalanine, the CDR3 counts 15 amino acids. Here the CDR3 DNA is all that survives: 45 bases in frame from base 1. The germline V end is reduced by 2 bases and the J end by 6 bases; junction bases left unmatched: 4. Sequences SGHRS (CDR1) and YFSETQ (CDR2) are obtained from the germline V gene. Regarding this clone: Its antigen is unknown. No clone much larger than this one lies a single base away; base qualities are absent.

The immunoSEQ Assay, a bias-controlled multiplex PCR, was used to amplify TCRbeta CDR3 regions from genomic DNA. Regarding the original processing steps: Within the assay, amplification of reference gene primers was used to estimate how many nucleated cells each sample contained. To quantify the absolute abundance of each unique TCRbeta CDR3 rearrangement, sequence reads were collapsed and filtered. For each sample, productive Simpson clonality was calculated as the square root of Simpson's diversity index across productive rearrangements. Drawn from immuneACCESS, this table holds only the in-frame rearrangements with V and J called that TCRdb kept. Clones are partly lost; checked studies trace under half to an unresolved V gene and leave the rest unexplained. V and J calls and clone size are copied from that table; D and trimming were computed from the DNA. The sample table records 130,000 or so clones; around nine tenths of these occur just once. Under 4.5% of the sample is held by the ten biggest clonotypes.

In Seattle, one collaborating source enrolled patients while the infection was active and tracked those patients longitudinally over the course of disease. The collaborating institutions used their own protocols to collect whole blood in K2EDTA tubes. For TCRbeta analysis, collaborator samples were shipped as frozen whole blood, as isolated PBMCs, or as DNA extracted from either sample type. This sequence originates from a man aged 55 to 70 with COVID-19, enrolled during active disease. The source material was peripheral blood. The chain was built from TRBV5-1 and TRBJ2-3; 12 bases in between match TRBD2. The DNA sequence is TGCGCCAGCAGCTTTGGACTAGCGGGAAAGGATACGCAGTATTTT. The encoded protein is CASSFGLAGKDTQYF.